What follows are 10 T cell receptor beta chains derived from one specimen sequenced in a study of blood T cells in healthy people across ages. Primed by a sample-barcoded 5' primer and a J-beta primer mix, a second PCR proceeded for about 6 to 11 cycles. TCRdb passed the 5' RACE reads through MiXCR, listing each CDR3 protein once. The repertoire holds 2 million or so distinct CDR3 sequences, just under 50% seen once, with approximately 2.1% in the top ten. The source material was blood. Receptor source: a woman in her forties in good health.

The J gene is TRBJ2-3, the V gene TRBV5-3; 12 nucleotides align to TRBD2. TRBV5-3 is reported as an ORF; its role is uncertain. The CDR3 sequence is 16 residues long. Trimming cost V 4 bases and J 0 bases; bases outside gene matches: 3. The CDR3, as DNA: TGTGCCAGAAGCACCGGACTAGCGGGGAGCACAGATACGCAGTATTTT. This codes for CARSTGLAGSTDTQYF.

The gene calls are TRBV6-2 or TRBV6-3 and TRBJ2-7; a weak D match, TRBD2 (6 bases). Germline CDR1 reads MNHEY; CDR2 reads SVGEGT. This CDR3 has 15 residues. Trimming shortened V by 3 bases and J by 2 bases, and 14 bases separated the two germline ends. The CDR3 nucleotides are TGTGCCAGCAGTTATAAGGGACTTCGGCCCTACGAGCAGTACTTC. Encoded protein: CASSYKGLRPYEQYF.

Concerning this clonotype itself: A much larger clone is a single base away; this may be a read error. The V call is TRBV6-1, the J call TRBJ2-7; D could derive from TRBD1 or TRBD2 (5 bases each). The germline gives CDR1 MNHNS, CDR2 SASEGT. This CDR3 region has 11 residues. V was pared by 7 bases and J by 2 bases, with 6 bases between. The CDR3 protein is CASMGAYEQYF. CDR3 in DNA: TGTGCCAGCATGGGGGCCTACGAGCAGTACTTC.

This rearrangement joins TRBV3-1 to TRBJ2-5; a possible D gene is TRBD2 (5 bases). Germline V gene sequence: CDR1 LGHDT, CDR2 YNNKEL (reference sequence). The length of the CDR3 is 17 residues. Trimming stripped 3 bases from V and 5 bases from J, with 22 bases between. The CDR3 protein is CASSHRGFGVVGETQYF. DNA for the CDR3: TGTGCCAGCAGCCACCGGGGTTTTGGGGTGGTGGGGGAGACCCAGTACTTC.

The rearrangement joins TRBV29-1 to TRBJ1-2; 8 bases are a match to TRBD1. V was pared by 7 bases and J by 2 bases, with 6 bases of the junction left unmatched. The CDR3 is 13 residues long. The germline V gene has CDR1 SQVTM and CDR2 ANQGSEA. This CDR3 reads CSASTGENYGYTF. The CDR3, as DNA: TGCAGCGCTTCGACAGGGGAGAACTATGGCTACACCTTC.

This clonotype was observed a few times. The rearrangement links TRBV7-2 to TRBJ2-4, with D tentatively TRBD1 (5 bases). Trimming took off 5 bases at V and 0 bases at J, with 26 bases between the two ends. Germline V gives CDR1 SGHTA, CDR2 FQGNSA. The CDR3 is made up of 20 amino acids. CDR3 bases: TGTGCCAGCAGCAGATTTCAGGGAATGCTGATGGCCTCAGCCAAAAACATTCAGTACTTC. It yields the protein CASSRFQGMLMASAKNIQYF.

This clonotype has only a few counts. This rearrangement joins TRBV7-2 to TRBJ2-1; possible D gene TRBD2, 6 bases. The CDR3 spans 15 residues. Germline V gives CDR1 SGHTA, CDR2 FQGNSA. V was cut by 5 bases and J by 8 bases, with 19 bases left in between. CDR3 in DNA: TGTGCCAGCAGCCTGTCGCGGGGAGGACCCCATGAGCAGTTCTTC. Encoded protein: CASSLSRGGPHEQFF.

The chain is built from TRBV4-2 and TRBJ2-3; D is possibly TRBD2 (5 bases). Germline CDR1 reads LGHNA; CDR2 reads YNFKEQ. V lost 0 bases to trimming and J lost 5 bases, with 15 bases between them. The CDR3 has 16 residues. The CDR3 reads CASSQDHRRPGDTQYF. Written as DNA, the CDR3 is TGTGCCAGCAGCCAAGATCATAGGAGGCCAGGAGATACGCAGTATTTT.

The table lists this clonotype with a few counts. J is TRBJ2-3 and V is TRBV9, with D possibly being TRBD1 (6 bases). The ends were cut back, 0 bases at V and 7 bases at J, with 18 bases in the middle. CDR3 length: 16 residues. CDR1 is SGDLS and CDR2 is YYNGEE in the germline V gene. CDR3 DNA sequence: TGTGCCAGCAGCGTAGTAAGGACAGCGAGCCTCTATACGCAGTATTTT. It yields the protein CASSVVRTASLYTQYF.

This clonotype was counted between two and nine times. CDR3 in DNA: TGCAGTGCTAACCTCCAGGGGGCGGGCTACGAGCAGTACTTC. This gives the protein CSANLQGAGYEQYF. J is TRBJ2-7 and V is TRBV20-1; 8 positions match TRBD1. CDR3 length: 14 residues. Unmatched junction bases numbered 8, after V lost 4 bases and J lost 3 bases. Per germline, CDR1 DFQATT and CDR2 SNEGSKA (reference sequence).